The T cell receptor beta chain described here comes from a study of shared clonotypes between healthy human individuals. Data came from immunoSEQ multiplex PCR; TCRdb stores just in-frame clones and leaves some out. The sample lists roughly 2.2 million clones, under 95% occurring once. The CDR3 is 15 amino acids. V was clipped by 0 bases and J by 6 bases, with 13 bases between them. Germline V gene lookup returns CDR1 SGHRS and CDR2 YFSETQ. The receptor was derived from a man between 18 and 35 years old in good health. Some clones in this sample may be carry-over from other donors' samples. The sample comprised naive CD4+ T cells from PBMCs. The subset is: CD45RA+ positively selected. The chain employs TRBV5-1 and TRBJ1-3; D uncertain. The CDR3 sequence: CASSLGSSPSNTIYF. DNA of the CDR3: TGCGCCAGCAGCTTGGGCTCGTCTCCCTCAAACACCATATATTTT. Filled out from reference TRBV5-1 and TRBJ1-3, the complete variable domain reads KAGVTQTPRYLIKTRGQQVTLSCSPISGHRSVSWYQQTPGQGLQFLFEYFSETQRNKGNFPGRFSGRQFSNSRSEMNVSTLELGDSALYLCASSLGSSPSNTIYFGEGSWLTVV.